Listed below are T cell receptor beta chains from one sample, sequenced in a study of post-analysis software for immune sequencing data. TCRdb reprocessed the PCR reads with MiXCR, giving one entry per CDR3 protein. The table includes about 400,000 distinct CDR3 sequences, less than 35% detected once. The sequenced sample consisted of blood. These receptors were taken from a girl aged 5-17 years with multiple sclerosis. Each CDR3 is given with its conserved first and last residue. Fields, in order: J gene, clone size, D gene, V gene, CDR3 DNA, CDR3 protein. A D gene is named only where the DNA matches it firmly. Part of the rows lack a size; the others show once, few, many or a class for expanded clones.

TRBJ2-1,-,-,TRBV7-6,TGTGCCAGCAGCTTGAGGAGGGATGAATACAATGAGCAGTTCTTC,CASSLRRDEYNEQFF
TRBJ2-1,few,-,TRBV7-6,TGTGCCAGCAGCATAAGACAGGCCTCCTACAATGAGCAGTTCTTC,CASSIRQASYNEQFF
TRBJ2-1,-,-,TRBV29-1,TGCAGCGTTGAAGGGAGCATCCGAATTGGGGACAATGAGCAGTTCTTC,CSVEGSIRIGDNEQFF
TRBJ1-5,-,-,TRBV28,TGTGCCAGCAGTTTTTCTAAGCGAGGGTGGAATCAGCCCCAGCATTTT,CASSFSKRGWNQPQHF
TRBJ1-2,few,-,TRBV7-9,TGTGCCAGCAGCTTAGAGTCTGGACAGTTCGATGGCTACACCTTC,CASSLESGQFDGYTF
TRBJ2-3,few,-,TRBV12-3/TRBV12-4,TGTGCCAGCAGTTTATTGGGGGGCCACACAGATACGCAGTATTTT,CASSLLGGHTDTQYF
TRBJ2-3,few,TRBD2,TRBV5-1,TGCGCCAGCAGCTTGGGGCGGGGGGGCCGTGATACGCAGTATTTT,CASSLGRGGRDTQYF
TRBJ2-1,-,-,TRBV27,TGTGCCAGCAGTTTATCGGACGGGGGCCGGGGGGAGCAGTTCTTC,CASSLSDGGRGEQFF
TRBJ2-1,-,-,TRBV7-6,TGTGTCAGCAGCTCGGAGGGGCGCAAGCAGTTCTTC,CVSSSEGRKQFF
TRBJ1-3,-,-,TRBV5-5,TGTGCCAGCAGCACCCCGACCGGCCCTGGAAACACCATATATTTT,CASSTPTGPGNTIYF
TRBJ2-5,-,-,TRBV12-3/TRBV12-4,TGTGCCAGCAGCTTAGTAGCGGCGGAGACCCAGTACTTC,CASSLVAAETQYF
TRBJ2-5,-,TRBD1,TRBV6-1,TGTGCCAGCAGTGAAGGGACAGGTGGGGAGACCCAGTACTTC,CASSEGTGGETQYF
TRBJ2-5,-,-,TRBV10-3,TGTGCCATCAGTGGAGCGGCGGGGAAAGAGACCCAGTACTTC,CAISGAAGKETQYF
TRBJ1-1,-,-,TRBV7-9,TGTGCCAGCAGCAACGACGGGGCTTTGAACACTGAAGCTTTCTTT,CASSNDGALNTEAFF
TRBJ1-2,-,-,TRBV4-3,TGCGCCAGCGGCCAAGTTCGGGCAGACTATGGCTACACCTTC,CASGQVRADYGYTF
TRBJ2-5,-,-,TRBV12-3/TRBV12-4,TGTGCCAGCAGTCCGGACATCCCTGGTGAGCAGTACTTC,CASSPDIPGEQYF
TRBJ1-2,-,TRBD1,TRBV5-6,TGTGCCAGCAGCTTCCCGGGACAGGGGAATGACTACACCTTC,CASSFPGQGNDYTF
TRBJ2-7,-,-,TRBV6-6,TGTGCCAGCAGGGGGGCCTGGTCCTCCGAGCAGTACTTC,CASRGAWSSEQYF
TRBJ2-7,many,-,TRBV11-2,TGTGCCAGCAGCTTAGTAGGGGACGAGCAGTACTTC,CASSLVGDEQYF
TRBJ2-6,once,-,TRBV4-3,TGCGCCAGCAGCCAGGCCCGGTTATCCGGGGCCAACGTCCTGACTTTC,CASSQARLSGANVLTF
TRBJ2-3,few,-,TRBV29-1,TGCAGCGCCGACGAGGGAGTAACAGATACGCAGTATTTT,CSADEGVTDTQYF
TRBJ1-2,-,TRBD1,TRBV4-2,TGTGCCAGCAGCCGTGGACAGGAAGAGCTTGGCTACACCTTC,CASSRGQEELGYTF
TRBJ2-5,-,TRBD1,TRBV3-1,TGTGCCAGCAGCCCTACAGGGGCCTCCCAAGAGACCCAGTACTTC,CASSPTGASQETQYF
TRBJ2-2,-,TRBD1,TRBV12-3/TRBV12-4,TGTGCCAGCAGGAGTGCCGGGACAGGGACCGGGGAGCTGTTTTTT,CASRSAGTGTGELFF
TRBJ1-2,-,-,TRBV12-3/TRBV12-4,TGTGCCAGCAGAGCCACAGGAACCGGCTACACCTTC,CASRATGTGYTF
TRBJ2-5,-,TRBD2,TRBV20-1,TGCAGTGCTAGAAAACTGATGCGGGGGGACTTCGAGACCCAGTACTTC,CSARKLMRGDFETQYF
TRBJ1-1,-,-,TRBV7-2,TGTGCCAGCAGCTTAGAGGGGTCCAGCCCTTTCTTT,CASSLEGSSPFF
TRBJ2-3,once,TRBD2,TRBV7-2,TGTGCCAGCAGCCTACCAGAGGGACTAGCGGGAGTTAACACAGATACGCAGTATTTT,CASSLPEGLAGVNTDTQYF
TRBJ2-3,-,-,TRBV20-1,TGCAGTGCTTTTAGACCGGACCTACACAATACGCAGTATTTT,CSAFRPDLHNTQYF
TRBJ2-3,few,TRBD2,TRBV7-3,TGTGCCAGCAGCTTAAGCGGGGGGCCTACAGATACGCCGTATTTT,CASSLSGGPTDTPYF
TRBJ1-5,-,-,TRBV10-3,TGTGCCATCAGTCCCGACCTCAATCAGCCCCAGCATTTT,CAISPDLNQPQHF
TRBJ1-1,-,-,TRBV12-3/TRBV12-4,TGTGCCAGCAGTCCATGGACAAGGGGGACTGAAGCTTTCTTT,CASSPWTRGTEAFF
TRBJ2-3,-,TRBD1,TRBV5-1,TGCGCCAGCAGCGGGGGACAGAGAACAGATACGCAGTATTTT,CASSGGQRTDTQYF
TRBJ2-3,-,TRBD2,TRBV6-2/TRBV6-3,TGTGCCAGCAGTCGCACGACTAGCGGGAACTCAGATACGCAGTATTTT,CASSRTTSGNSDTQYF
TRBJ2-7,few,-,TRBV6-5,TGTGCCAGCAGCTATTATCAGGGCTACGAGCAGTACTTC,CASSYYQGYEQYF
TRBJ1-2,few,-,TRBV2,TGTGCCAGCTCTCCGGGGGCAACTGGCTACACCTTC,CASSPGATGYTF
TRBJ1-2,few,-,TRBV12-3/TRBV12-4,TGTGCCAGCAGTCCACGGTTTAACTATGGCTACACCTTC,CASSPRFNYGYTF
TRBJ2-7,-,-,TRBV12-3/TRBV12-4,TGTGCCAGCAGCCGAGATGTGAGGAGTAATTCCTACGAGCAGTACTTC,CASSRDVRSNSYEQYF
TRBJ2-3,-,-,TRBV10-3,TGTGCCATCACCTCTGTGGATACGCAGTATTTT,CAITSVDTQYF
TRBJ2-5,once,TRBD2,TRBV12-3/TRBV12-4,TGTGCCAGCAGTTTATATTGGGGAGGGGAGGCAGAGACCCAGTACTTC,CASSLYWGGEAETQYF
TRBJ2-4,few,-,TRBV24-1,TGTGCCACCAGTGATCCGAGACAGTCAAACATTCAGTACTTC,CATSDPRQSNIQYF
TRBJ2-2,few,-,TRBV12-3/TRBV12-4,TGTGCCAGCAGTTTACGACAGGGAGGCGCCGGGGAGCTGTTTTTT,CASSLRQGGAGELFF
TRBJ1-6,few,-,TRBV7-3,TGTGCCAGCAGCCCCGGGGTGGGGTCACCCCTCCACTTT,CASSPGVGSPLHF
TRBJ1-6,-,TRBD1,TRBV7-9,TGTGCCAGCGGACAGGATAATTCACCCCTCCACTTT,CASGQDNSPLHF
TRBJ2-5,-,-,TRBV15,TGTGCCACCAGCGTCGGAAGCGATGAGCAGTACTTC,CATSVGSDEQYF
TRBJ1-5,-,-,TRBV9,TGTGCCAGCAGCGTAGAAGGGGTTAGCAATCAGCCCCAGCATTTT,CASSVEGVSNQPQHF
TRBJ1-1,-,-,TRBV28,TGTGCCAGCAGTTTTGTTGGTGGCACTGAAGCTTTCTTT,CASSFVGGTEAFF
TRBJ2-4,-,TRBD2,TRBV28,TGTGCCAGCAGCCACGACGCGACTGGGCTAGCGGGGGGGTGGAACTTC,CASSHDATGLAGGWNF
TRBJ2-3,few,-,TRBV6-5,TGTGCCAGCAGTTTAACGGAACAGGGAAGTACGCAGTATTTT,CASSLTEQGSTQYF
TRBJ2-6,-,-,TRBV3-1,TGTGCCAGCAGCTACAGGGTTCCTGGGGCCAACGTCCTGACTTTC,CASSYRVPGANVLTF
TRBJ2-7,many,-,TRBV7-9,TGTGCCAGCAGCTTGGTGTACGAGCAGTACTTC,CASSLVYEQYF
TRBJ1-1,-,-,TRBV5-1,TGCGCCAGCAGCCCCTCCAATCGGGGGACTAATTACATTGAAGCTTTCTTT,CASSPSNRGTNYIEAFF
TRBJ2-1,few,TRBD2,TRBV20-1,TGCAGTGCCGTAGCGGGGGGGTACAATGAGCAGTTCTTC,CSAVAGGYNEQFF
TRBJ2-1,many,TRBD2,TRBV5-1,TGCGCCAGCAGCTTAGGACTAGCGGACAATGAGCAGTTCTTC,CASSLGLADNEQFF